This record concerns one T cell receptor beta chain sequence. The CDR3 is 16 residues long. Per the germline V gene, CDR1 is MDHEN and CDR2 is SYDVKM. V lost 5 bases and J lost 0, with 13 bases in between. This specimen comes from a study of shared T cell receptors in the human thymus. Produced via immunoSEQ multiplex PCR; TCRdb's table is partial and in-frame only. The sample has 500,000 to 750,000 clones; 85% to 90% are singletons. This sample was also put to use in a study of human thymus T cells.

This rearrangement joins TRBV28 to TRBJ1-4; maybe TRBD1 (5 bases). The sample taken for sequencing was thymocytes. The receptor was isolated from a boy in the first two years of life with a congenital heart defect. The CDR3 sequence is CASSPSSGTTNEKLFF. CDR3 DNA sequence: TGTGCCAGCAGTCCATCATCAGGGACAACTAATGAAAAACTGTTTTTT. Full variable domain (missing parts from reference TRBV28 and TRBJ1-4): DVKVTQSSRYLVKRTGEKVFLECVQDMDHENMFWYRQDPGLGLRLIYFSYDVKMKEKGDIPEGYSVSREKKERFSLILESASTNQTSMYLCASSPSSGTTNEKLFFGSGTQLSVL.